Below are 3 T cell receptor beta chains sequenced from a single sample in a study of blood T cell repertoires in COVID-19. Profiled with immunoSEQ multiplex PCR; TCRdb holds only in-frame clones, not every one. Counted here are about 240,000 clones, roughly 89% occurring once; the ten biggest clones make up 2.5% to 3%. Sample: PBMCs or T cells enriched from blood (not recorded which). Receptors originate from a woman in her twenties or thirties with acute COVID-19.

The chain uses TRBV5-1 and TRBJ1-1; possibly TRBD1 for D (5 bases). V lost 1 base to trimming and J lost 0 bases, with 13 bases between them. Germline V gene lookup returns CDR1 SGHRS and CDR2 YFSETQ. The CDR3 is made up of 16 amino acids. The CDR3 here is CASSLPLGGMNTEAFF. The DNA of the CDR3 is TGCGCCAGCAGCTTGCCCTTGGGGGGAATGAACACTGAAGCTTTCTTT.

The chain has TRBV9 and TRBJ2-5; TRBD1 agrees at 11 bases. The J segment lost 5 bases and the V segment lost 4 bases, leaving 7 bases of the junction unmatched. This CDR3 has 15 amino acids. Germline V gene lookup returns CDR1 SGDLS and CDR2 YYNGEE. The CDR3 reads CASSFGQGAGETQYF. As DNA, the CDR3 is TGTGCCAGCAGCTTTGGACAGGGGGCAGGTGAGACCCAGTACTTC. Together with reference TRBV9 and TRBJ2-5, the CDR3 gives the full variable domain: DSGVTQTPKHLITATGQRVTLRCSPRSGDLSVYWYQQSLDQGLQFLIQYYNGEERAKGNILERFSAQQFPDLHSELNLSSLELGDSALYFCASSFGQGAGETQYFGPGTRLLVL.

V and J are TRBV5-1 and TRBJ1-1; 9 positions agree with TRBD1. Germline V gene data show CDR1 as SGHRS and CDR2 as YFSETQ. The junction had 3 bases not matched to a gene; V was cut back by 0 bases and J by 0 bases. The CDR3 runs to 16 residues. The CDR3 DNA reads as TGCGCCAGCAGCTTGGGGACAGGGGCTCTGAACACTGAAGCTTTCTTT. Amino acids: CASSLGTGALNTEAFF. Full variable domain (missing parts from reference TRBV5-1 and TRBJ1-1): KAGVTQTPRYLIKTRGQQVTLSCSPISGHRSVSWYQQTPGQGLQFLFEYFSETQRNKGNFPGRFSGRQFSNSRSEMNVSTLELGDSALYLCASSLGTGALNTEAFFGQGTRLTVV.